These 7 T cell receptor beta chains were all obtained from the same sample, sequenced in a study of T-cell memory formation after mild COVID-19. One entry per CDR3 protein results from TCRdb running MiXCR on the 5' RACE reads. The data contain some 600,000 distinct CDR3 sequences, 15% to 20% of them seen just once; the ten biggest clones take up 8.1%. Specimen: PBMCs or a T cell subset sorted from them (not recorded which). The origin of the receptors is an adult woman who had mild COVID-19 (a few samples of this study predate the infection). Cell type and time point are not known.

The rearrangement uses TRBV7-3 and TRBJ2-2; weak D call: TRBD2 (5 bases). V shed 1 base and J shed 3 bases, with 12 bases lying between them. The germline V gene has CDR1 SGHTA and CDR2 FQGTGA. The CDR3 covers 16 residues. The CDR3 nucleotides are TGTGCCAGCAGCTTAAATAGCGCTACCTACACCGGGGAGCTGTTTTTT. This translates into CASSLNSATYTGELFF.

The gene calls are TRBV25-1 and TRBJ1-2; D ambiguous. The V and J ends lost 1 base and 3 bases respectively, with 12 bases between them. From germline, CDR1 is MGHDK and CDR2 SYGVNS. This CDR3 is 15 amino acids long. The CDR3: CASSESTVVDYGYTF. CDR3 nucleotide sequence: TGTGCCAGCAGTGAATCCACGGTTGTAGACTATGGCTACACCTTC.

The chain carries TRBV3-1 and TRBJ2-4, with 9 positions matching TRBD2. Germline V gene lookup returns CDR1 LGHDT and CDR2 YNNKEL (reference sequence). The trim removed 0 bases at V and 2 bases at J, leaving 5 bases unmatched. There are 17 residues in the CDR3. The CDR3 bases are TGTGCCAGCAGCCAAGATATAGCGGGAGCGCCCAAAAACATTCAGTACTTC. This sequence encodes CASSQDIAGAPKNIQYF. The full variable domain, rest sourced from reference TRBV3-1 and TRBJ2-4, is DTAVSQTPKYLVTQMGNDKSIKCEQNLGHDTMYWYKQDSKKFLKIMFSYNNKELIINETVPNRFSPKSPDKAHLNLHINSLELGDSAVYFCASSQDIAGAPKNIQYFGAGTRLSVL.

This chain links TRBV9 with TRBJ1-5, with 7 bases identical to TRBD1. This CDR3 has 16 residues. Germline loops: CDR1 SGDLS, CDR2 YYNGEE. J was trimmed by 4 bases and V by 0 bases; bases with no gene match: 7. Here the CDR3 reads CASSVGPGGGNQPQHF. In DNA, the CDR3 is TGTGCCAGCAGCGTAGGCCCAGGGGGAGGTAATCAGCCCCAGCATTTT.

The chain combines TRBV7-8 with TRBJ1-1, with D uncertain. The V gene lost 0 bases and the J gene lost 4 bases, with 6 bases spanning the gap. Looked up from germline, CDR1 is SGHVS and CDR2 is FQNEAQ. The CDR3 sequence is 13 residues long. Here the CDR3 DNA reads TGTGCCAGCAGCTTAGCCCAACGCACTGAAGCTTTCTTT. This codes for CASSLAQRTEAFF.

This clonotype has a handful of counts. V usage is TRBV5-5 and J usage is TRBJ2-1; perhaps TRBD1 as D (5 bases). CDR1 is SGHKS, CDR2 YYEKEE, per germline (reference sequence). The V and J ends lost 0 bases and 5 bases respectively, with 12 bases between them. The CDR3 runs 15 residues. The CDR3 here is CASSLDLVGHNEQFF. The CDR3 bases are TGTGCCAGCAGCTTGGATCTGGTGGGGCACAATGAGCAGTTCTTC. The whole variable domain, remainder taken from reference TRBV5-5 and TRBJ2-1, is DAGVTQSPTHLIKTRGQQVTLRCSPISGHKSVSWYQQVLGQGPQFIFQYYEKEERGRGNFPDRFSARQFPNYSSELNVNALLLGDSALYLCASSLDLVGHNEQFFGPGTRLTVL.

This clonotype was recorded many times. CDR3 in DNA: TGTGCCAGCAGCCAGTTTTATGAAGCTTTCTTT. Amino acids: CASSQFYEAFF. The V call is TRBV3-1, the J call TRBJ1-1; D is ambiguous. The CDR3 runs to 11 residues. Trimming removed 3 bases at V and 7 bases at J, with 6 bases between. The germline CDR1 and CDR2 sequences are LGHDT and YNNKEL (reference sequence).